Listed here are 2 T cell receptor beta chains from one sample, sequenced in a study of shared clonotypes between healthy human individuals. Profiling relied on immunoSEQ multiplex PCR, and the TCRdb table lists in-frame clones only, not all of them. Of 950,000 to 1,100,000 clones listed, approximately 80% were seen once; the top ten hold 0.55% to 0.7%. Sequenced: memory CD4+ T cells from PBMCs. This sample's subset: CD45RA-negative fraction. The receptor source for this set is a young man in good health. Some clones in this sample may be carry-over from other donors' samples.

V gene TRBV11-2 combines with J gene TRBJ2-4, with a possible D match to TRBD1 (6 bases). Trimming left V 0 bases short and J 10 bases short, with 7 bases between. The CDR3 loop spans 12 amino acids. Germline V lookup: CDR1 SGHAT, CDR2 FQNNGV. CDR3 bases: TGTGCCAGCAGCTTAGAGGGGGCGATTCAGTACTTC. This encodes CASSLEGAIQYF.

The chain links TRBV14 to TRBJ1-5; D is uncertain. The CDR3 spans 13 residues. Germline-derived CDR1 and CDR2 are SGHDN and FVKESK. The V end lost 4 bases, the J end lost 5 bases, and 9 bases lay between the germline ends. CDR3 coding DNA: TGTGCCAGCAGCCTAGGTCTGGATCAGCCCCAGCATTTT. Protein: CASSLGLDQPQHF.